The 28 T cell receptor beta chains below all came from one sample that was sequenced in a study of Graves' ophthalmopathy and Graves' hyperthyroidism. The TCR beta CDR3 regions underwent amplification from RNA transcripts. Second-round multiplex PCR came after first-round RT-PCR with HTBI primers. TCRdb fed the multiplex PCR reads into MiXCR, producing one record per CDR3 protein. In the table there are 600,000 to 950,000 distinct CDR3 sequences, approximately 40% of which are singletons. Sequencing was done on a sample of peripheral blood. These receptors came from an adult man with Graves' ophthalmopathy.

The chain links TRBV6-5 to TRBJ2-7; D may be TRBD2 (5 bases). Germline CDR1 MNHEY, CDR2 SVGAGI. With 2 bases removed from V and 5 bases from J, the gap between germline ends came to 10 bases. The CDR3 spans 13 residues. The DNA of the CDR3 is TGTGCCAGCAGTTACAGCGGTCTCAACGAGCAGTACTTC. This translates into CASSYSGLNEQYF.

Worth noting for this clonotype: At one end the junction does not follow the germline gene, possibly because of a read error. This chain connects TRBV11-2 to TRBJ1-1, with TRBD1 matching 7 bases. CDR3 length: 16 amino acids. Germline V gives CDR1 SGHAT, CDR2 FQNNGV. The CDR3 here is CASSVDPNWQGVEAFF. The CDR3 nucleotides read TGTGCCAGCAGCGTAGACCCAAATTGGCAGGGGGTTGAAGCTTTCTTT. Filled out from reference TRBV11-2 and TRBJ1-1, the complete variable domain reads EAGVAQSPRYKIIEKRQSVAFWCNPISGHATLYWYQQILGQGPKLLIQFQNNGVVDDSQLPKDRFSAERLKGVDSTLKIQPAKLEDSAVYLCASSVDPNWQGVEAFFGQGTRLTVV.

This clonotype was seen a handful of times. The chain is built from TRBV5-6 and TRBJ2-5; 8 nucleotides agree with TRBD1. The length of the CDR3 is 16 residues. Germline CDR1 SGHDT, CDR2 YYEEEE. V gave up 1 base and J gave up 5 bases; unmatched junction bases: 10. CDR3 sequence reads: CASSLRDRFVLETQYF. The CDR3 DNA follows: TGTGCCAGCAGCTTGAGGGACAGGTTCGTGTTGGAGACCCAGTACTTC.

This clonotype showed up many times. The gene calls are TRBV2 and TRBJ1-2, with a tentative D call TRBD1 (6 bases). The CDR3 is 13 residues long. Germline CDR1 SNHLY, CDR2 FYNNEI. Between the trimmed V and J ends, which lost 5 bases and 8 bases, there was a span of 15 bases. The CDR3 is CASSIAGAGGYTF. Here the CDR3 DNA reads TGTGCCAGCAGTATAGCGGGGGCGGGGGGCTACACCTTC.

The chain recombines TRBV14 with TRBJ2-7; 9 nucleotides align to TRBD1. V lost 6 bases, J lost 1 base, and 13 bases stayed unmatched. The CDR3 has 17 residues. Germline V lookup: CDR1 SGHDN, CDR2 FVKESK. The chain's CDR3 is CASSSPPGQGVSYEQYF. As DNA, the CDR3 is TGTGCCAGCAGTTCCCCCCCGGGACAGGGAGTATCCTACGAGCAGTACTTC. Supplemented by reference TRBV14 and TRBJ2-7, the full variable domain reads EAGVTQFPSHSVIEKGQTVTLRCDPISGHDNLYWYRRVMGKEIKFLLHFVKESKQDESGMPNNRFLAERTGGTYSTLKVQPAELEDSGVYFCASSSPPGQGVSYEQYFGPGTRLTVT.

Ten or more counts support this clonotype. This sequence joins TRBV7-9 and TRBJ2-7, with D hard to call. Germline CDR1 and CDR2: SEHNR and FQNEAQ (reference sequence). Trimming removed 6 bases at V and 7 bases at J, with 13 bases between. The CDR3 extends over 12 amino acids. This CDR3 reads CASSRTLQEQYF. The CDR3 DNA reads as TGTGCCAGCAGTCGGACCTTACAAGAGCAGTACTTC.

For this clonotype: This sequence may be a read error, since a much larger clone differs from it by one base. The CDR3 sequence is CASGRESLTNEKLFF. DNA for the CDR3: TGTGCCAGCGGCAGAGAGAGCCTTACCAATGAAAAACTGTTTTTT. The chain carries TRBV7-9 and TRBJ1-4; no reliable D call. V lost 8 bases and J 5 bases, leaving 18 bases between the germline ends. The CDR3 spans 15 residues. CDR1 is SEHNR and CDR2 is FQNEAQ in the germline V gene (reference sequence).

With respect to this clonotype: A junction end diverges from the germline sequence, so it may reflect a read error. The V gene is TRBV25-1, the J gene TRBJ1-3; D not certain. The CDR3 loop spans 17 amino acids. CDR1 and CDR2 from the germline V gene are MGHDK and SYGVNS. In nucleotides, the CDR3 is TGTGCCAGCAGTGAATGGGAGGGCGTAGGCTATGGAGACACCATATATTTT. This translates into CASSEWEGVGYGDTIYF. The full variable domain, with the rest looked up from reference TRBV25-1 and TRBJ1-3, is EADIYQTPRYLVIGTGKKITLECSQTMGHDKMYWYQQDPGMELHLIHYSYGVNSTEKGDLSSESTVSRIRTEHFPLTLESARPSHTSQYLCASSEWEGVGYGDTIYFGEGSWLTVV.

This clonotype has at least ten counts. The J gene is TRBJ2-5, the V gene TRBV7-2, with a possible D match to TRBD2 (6 bases). Per germline, CDR1 SGHTA and CDR2 FQGNSA. The CDR3 contains 14 residues. Trimming shortened V by 3 bases and J by 5 bases, and 13 bases separated the two germline ends. This CDR3 is CASSFTAGAETQYF. The CDR3 DNA reads as TGTGCCAGCAGCTTTACAGCGGGCGCGGAGACCCAGTACTTC.

This clonotype showed up many times. The rearrangement uses TRBV12-3 or TRBV12-4 and TRBJ1-5; 7 bases are a match to TRBD1. The CDR3 totals 13 residues. V trimming: 8 bases; J trimming: 5 bases; junction bases outside the gene matches: 6. The CDR3 loop is CASWPGGYQPQHF. The CDR3 nucleotides read TGTGCCAGCTGGCCAGGGGGATATCAGCCCCAGCATTTT.

This clonotype turned up a few times. The genes are TRBV7-9 and TRBJ2-7, with no clear D. Germline V CDR1 and CDR2: SEHNR, FQNEAQ (reference sequence). V dropped 2 bases and J dropped 4 bases, with 9 bases sitting between them. This CDR3 is built from 13 residues. In DNA form, the CDR3 reads TGTGCCAGCAGCTTAAGACCATATTACGAGCAGTACTTC. Its protein product is CASSLRPYYEQYF.

On this clonotype: One base away lies a much larger clone, so this may be a sequencing read error. The rearrangement joins TRBV7-9 to TRBJ1-2, with TRBD1 matching over 7 bases. Germline V gives CDR1 SEHNR, CDR2 FQNEAQ (reference sequence). The CDR3 spans 13 residues. J gave up 6 bases and V 6 bases, and 7 bases lay outside the gene matches. The CDR3 is CASSPDRIDGYTF. CDR3 coding DNA: TGTGCCAGCAGTCCGGACAGGATCGATGGCTACACCTTC.

The V and J genes are TRBV7-3 and TRBJ1-2, with D possibly matching TRBD1 (6 bases). The germline gives CDR1 SGHTA, CDR2 FQGTGA. This CDR3 has 16 residues. With 5 bases removed from V and 8 bases from J, the gap between germline ends came to 24 bases. The CDR3 reads CASSLGGSQGSLGYTF. CDR3 nucleotides: TGTGCCAGCAGCCTAGGTGGGAGCCAGGGGTCCCTCGGCTACACCTTC.

The rearrangement uses TRBV29-1 and TRBJ1-1, with TRBD1 as a possible D gene (6 bases). With 6 bases removed from V and 7 bases from J, the gap between germline ends came to 12 bases. Germline V gene lookup returns CDR1 SQVTM and CDR2 ANQGSEA. The CDR3 has 11 residues. The CDR3 here is CSVGRDIEAFF. The CDR3 nucleotides are TGCAGCGTGGGACGGGACATTGAAGCTTTCTTT.

The sample holds a few counts of this clonotype. The V and J genes are TRBV5-8 and TRBJ1-2; D uncertain. CDR3 length: 12 residues. CDR1 is SGHTS, CDR2 YDEGEE, per germline. V shed 0 bases and J shed 5 bases, with 5 bases lying between them. In nucleotides, the CDR3 is TGTGCCAGCAGCTTGGTCCAGTATGGCTACACCTTC. Amino acid sequence: CASSLVQYGYTF.

Of note for this clonotype: A read error may explain this, as a much larger clone is one base away. This CDR3 is CASSLDLHNERLFF. CDR3 sequence (DNA): TGTGCCAGCAGCCTGGACCTACATAATGAAAGACTGTTTTTT. This chain links TRBV7-9 with TRBJ1-4; D is unclear. The CDR3 covers 14 residues. Germline V gene lookup returns CDR1 SEHNR and CDR2 FQNEAQ (reference sequence).

This chain uses TRBV7-9 with TRBJ2-2, with D maybe TRBD1 (5 bases). This CDR3 has 14 amino acids. Trimming shortened V by 4 bases and J by 4 bases, and 10 bases separated the two germline ends. Germline V gene lookup returns CDR1 SEHNR and CDR2 FQNEAQ (reference sequence). In DNA, the CDR3 is TGTGCCAGCAGCTCCCGCAGGGCCACCGGGGAGCTGTTTTTT. Encoded protein: CASSSRRATGELFF.

This clonotype was picked up many times. The V call is TRBV20-1, the J call TRBJ2-7; D is ambiguous. Trimming took 0 bases from V and 5 from J, leaving 5 bases between them. Germline V gives CDR1 DFQATT, CDR2 SNEGSKA (reference sequence). The CDR3 extends over 11 amino acids. The CDR3 is CSARDRNEQYF. The DNA for the CDR3 is TGCAGTGCTAGAGATCGTAACGAGCAGTACTTC.

The rearrangement uses TRBV7-9 and TRBJ2-7; 9 nucleotides line up with TRBD1. The length of the CDR3 is 16 residues. V was pared by 5 bases and J by 5 bases, with 13 bases of the junction left unmatched. The germline V gene encodes CDR1 SEHNR and CDR2 FQNEAQ (reference sequence). This CDR3 reads CASSQGVGTGSHEQYF. For the CDR3, the DNA is TGTGCCAGCAGCCAAGGAGTCGGGACAGGGTCCCACGAGCAGTACTTC.

This clonotype was observed many times. The chain combines TRBV12-3 or TRBV12-4 with TRBJ1-2; no clear D. The CDR3 covers 13 residues. V was pared by 3 bases and J by 6 bases, with 11 bases between. The CDR3 sequence is CASSLASGNGYTF. CDR3 bases: TGTGCCAGCAGTTTGGCTTCCGGGAATGGCTACACCTTC.

With regard to this clonotype: A much larger clone differs by one base, so this may be a read error. The V gene is TRBV7-9, the J gene TRBJ2-7, with 10 bases that match TRBD1. Germline V gene data show CDR1 as SEHNR and CDR2 as FQNEAQ (reference sequence). The CDR3 extends over 15 amino acids. CDR3 in amino acids: CASSPTGTGAYGQYF. The CDR3 DNA follows: TGTGCCAGCAGCCCGACCGGGACAGGGGCCTACGGGCAGTACTTC.

This clonotype has at least ten counts. The rearrangement joins TRBV20-1 to TRBJ1-6, with 11 nucleotides matching TRBD1. Germline CDR1 reads DFQATT; CDR2 reads SNEGSKA (reference sequence). This CDR3 spans 14 amino acids. V shed 2 bases and J 9 bases; nucleotides not matched to a gene: 3. The CDR3 here is CSARPGTGGSPLHF. CDR3 bases: TGCAGTGCTAGACCTGGGACAGGGGGTTCACCCCTCCACTTT.

This chain connects TRBV2 to TRBJ2-7; D uncertain. V shed 4 bases and J shed 5 bases, with 12 bases lying between them. This CDR3 is built from 13 residues. Germline CDR1 is SNHLY and CDR2 is FYNNEI. CDR3 in DNA: TGTGCCAGCAGTGTTGCCCTTTCTGACGAGCAGTACTTC. This encodes CASSVALSDEQYF.

This clonotype was detected only a few times. The gene calls are TRBV10-3 and TRBJ1-3; the match to TRBD1 covers 8 bases. Losses at the gene ends were 2 bases for V and 4 bases for J; bases not matched to a gene: 10. Germline V gene sequence: CDR1 ENHRY, CDR2 SYGVKD. The CDR3 covers 17 residues. The CDR3 is CAISERTGPQGGNTIYF. In DNA, the CDR3 is TGTGCCATCAGTGAGAGGACAGGGCCCCAGGGAGGAAACACCATATATTTT.

In DNA, the CDR3 is TGTGCCAGTAGGCCCCAGGGTTCATCCACCGGGGAGCTGTTTTTT. This codes for CASRPQGSSTGELFF. The rearrangement uses TRBV19 and TRBJ2-2; the D gene is possibly TRBD1 (5 bases). This CDR3 is 15 amino acids long. Germline V gene sequence: CDR1 LNHDA, CDR2 SQIVND (reference sequence). Trimming pared 6 bases from V and 4 bases from J, leaving 15 bases between.

The sample holds many counts of this clonotype. The rearrangement links TRBV2 to TRBJ1-2; weak D call: TRBD1 (6 bases). This CDR3 spans 11 amino acids. V dropped 6 bases and J dropped 6 bases, with 8 bases sitting between them. CDR1 SNHLY and CDR2 FYNNEI come from the germline V gene. CDR3 residues: CASRGQDGYTF. CDR3 coding DNA: TGTGCCAGCAGGGGACAAGATGGCTACACCTTC.

The CDR3 reads CASSLLTGGVLTF. In DNA, the CDR3 is TGTGCCAGCAGCTTGCTAACAGGGGGCGTCCTGACTTTC. The gene calls are TRBV5-4 and TRBJ2-6; 8 bases map to TRBD1. The CDR3 consists of 13 residues. V lost 1 base to trimming and J lost 12 bases; unmatched junction nucleotides: 3. The germline CDR1 and CDR2 sequences are SGHNT and YYREEE (reference sequence).

The table lists this clonotype with many counts. The chain is built from TRBV7-9 and TRBJ1-5; no clear D gene. The germline V gene has CDR1 SEHNR and CDR2 FQNEAQ (reference sequence). The CDR3 loop spans 14 amino acids. V was cut by 6 bases and J by 3 bases, with 12 bases left in between. CDR3 amino acids: CASSAHGANQPQHF. The CDR3 DNA sequence: TGTGCCAGCAGTGCCCACGGTGCCAATCAGCCCCAGCATTTT.